A single sample gave rise to the 4 T cell receptor beta chains below, sequenced in a study of T cell repertoires in cytomegalovirus infection. TCRdb itself ran the reads through MiXCR, one entry per CDR3 protein. The sample has about 100,000 distinct CDR3 sequences, roughly a quarter seen once. Sequencing input: CD8+ T cells from PBMCs. These receptors were obtained from a human donor in good health (CMV status not recorded). Some clones in this sample may be carry-over from other donors' samples.

J is TRBJ2-7 and V is TRBV19, with D maybe TRBD1 (5 bases). Trimming took 4 bases from V and 5 from J, leaving 12 bases between them. Germline V gene sequence: CDR1 LNHDA, CDR2 SQIVND (reference sequence). The CDR3 covers 13 residues. The CDR3 DNA reads TGTGCCAGTAGTACCCAGGGTAAGGACGAGCAGTACTTC. Its translation is CASSTQGKDEQYF.

This clonotype has only a few counts. The chain links TRBV29-1 to TRBJ2-3, with unresolved D. Germline values: CDR1 SQVTM, CDR2 ANQGSEA. V was cut by 2 bases and J by 4 bases, with 4 bases left in between. The CDR3 has 11 residues. In DNA form, the CDR3 reads TGCAGCGTTGAAACGCCAGATACGCAGTATTTT. Protein product: CSVETPDTQYF.

This clonotype was detected only a few times. The chain combines TRBV5-1 with TRBJ2-5; TRBD2 matches 11 bases. CDR3 length: 16 amino acids. Per germline, CDR1 SGHRS and CDR2 YFSETQ. V dropped 3 bases and J dropped 1; count of bases not matched to a gene: 5. CDR3 DNA sequence: TGCGCCAGCAGCTCCTCTAGCGGGGGGCCCCAAGAGACCCAGTACTTC. Translated, it gives CASSSSSGGPQETQYF.

In its sample, this clonotype was seen many times. V usage is TRBV27 and J usage is TRBJ2-7; 10 positions match TRBD1. Germline V gene lookup returns CDR1 MNHEY and CDR2 SMNVEV (reference sequence). The CDR3 totals 15 residues. The trim removed 5 bases at V and 5 bases at J, leaving 9 bases unmatched. The CDR3 nucleotides are TGTGCCAGCAGTGACCGGGACAGGGGTGAGGACGAGCAGTACTTC. Residues: CASSDRDRGEDEQYF.